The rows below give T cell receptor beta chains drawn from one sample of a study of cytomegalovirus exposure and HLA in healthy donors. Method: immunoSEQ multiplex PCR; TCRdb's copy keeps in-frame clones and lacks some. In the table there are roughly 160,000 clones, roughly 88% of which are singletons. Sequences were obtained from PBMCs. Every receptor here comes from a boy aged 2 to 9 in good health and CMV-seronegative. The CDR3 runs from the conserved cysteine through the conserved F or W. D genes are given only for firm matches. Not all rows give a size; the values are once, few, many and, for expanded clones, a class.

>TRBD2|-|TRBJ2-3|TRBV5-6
CASSLLAEDTQYF
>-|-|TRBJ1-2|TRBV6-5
CASSPPAGRGYGYTF
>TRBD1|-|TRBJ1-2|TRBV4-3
CASSQERQGQGGYTF
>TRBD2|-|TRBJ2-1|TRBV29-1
CSAYSTSGDYNEQFF
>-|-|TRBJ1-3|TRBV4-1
CASSQGRFSGNTIYF
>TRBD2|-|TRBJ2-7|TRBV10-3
CAISESGGTLEQYF
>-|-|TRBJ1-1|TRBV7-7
CASSSGTNTEAFF
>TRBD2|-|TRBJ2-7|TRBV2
CASSLELAGEYEQYF
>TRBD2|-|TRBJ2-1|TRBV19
CASSIVLAEYNEQFF
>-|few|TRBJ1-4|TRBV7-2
CASSRGGVEKLFF
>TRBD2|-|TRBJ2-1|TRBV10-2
CASSGTSGRTDEQFF
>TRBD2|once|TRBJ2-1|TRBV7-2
CASSLRPSGSNEQFF
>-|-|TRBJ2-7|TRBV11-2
CASSLDRGSTYEQYF
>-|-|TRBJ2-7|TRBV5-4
CASSVDSYEQYF
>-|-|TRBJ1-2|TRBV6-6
CASSYKQAGYTF